This T cell receptor (beta chain) was profiled in a study of blood T cell repertoires in COVID-19. Study in general: Researchers got acute and convalescent COVID-19 samples from the United States, Italy and Spain.

The method was immunoSEQ multiplex PCR; TCRdb's version includes in-frame clones alone and lacks a portion of them. The data hold roughly 160,000 clones, with approximately 81% observed a single time. Per germline, CDR1 KGHDR and CDR2 SFDVKD. Trimming cost V 2 bases and J 5 bases, with 3 bases left between them. CDR3 size: 12 residues. The sample was peripheral blood. The receptor was derived from a woman aged 45 to 65 with COVID-19, enrolled during active disease. The chain links TRBV24-1 to TRBJ2-1; D call uncertain. The CDR3 reads CATSDSDNEQFF. CDR3 DNA sequence: TGTGCCACCAGTGATTCGGACAATGAGCAGTTCTTC.